This TCR beta chain was sequenced during a study of blood T cell repertoires in COVID-19. The CDR3 has 18 amino acids. Looked up from germline, CDR1 is MNHNS and CDR2 is SASEGT. Losses at the gene ends were 2 bases for V and 0 bases for J; bases not matched to a gene: 8. Methods used by the authors: Estimation of nucleated cell counts was performed using reference gene primer amplification. Some clones are missing from TCRdb's copy, which holds only in-frame ones; the method was immunoSEQ multiplex PCR. The V and J calls and clone size come from that table; D and trimming were worked out from the DNA. Found here are approximately 150,000 clones, 84% of them singletons; the top ten hold 7.2%.

Sample: peripheral blood. J is TRBJ1-5 and V is TRBV6-1; 9 bases are a match to TRBD1. This clonotype originated in a woman in her 50s in a cohort sampled during active or convalescent COVID-19. CDR3 sequence reads: CASSEFGQGTHSNQPQHF. The CDR3 DNA is TGTGCCAGCAGTGAATTTGGACAGGGGACACATAGCAATCAGCCCCAGCATTTT.